The 21 T cell receptor beta chains in this list originate from one sample, sequenced in a study of blood T cell repertoires in COVID-19 (dated by TCRdb to 2018 to 2020). Library creation used the immunoSEQ multiplex PCR assay. TCRdb stores this immuneACCESS table with in-frame sequences only. Part of the clones is absent; in the studies checked, under half of the shortfall reflects unresolved V genes, and no reason is known for the rest. The sample data list around 300,000 clones, and approximately 85% of these were observed just once. The top ten clonotypes cover approximately 11% of the sample. Sequencing was carried out using peripheral blood. The receptors come from a woman in her seventies with acute or convalescent COVID-19.

In this sample, this clone turned up a few times. V and J are TRBV20-1 and TRBJ2-1, with TRBD1 identical over 9 bases. Germline-derived CDR1 and CDR2 are DFQATT and SNEGSKA (reference sequence). V was pared by 3 bases and J by 8 bases, with 11 bases of the junction left unmatched. The CDR3 is made up of 15 amino acids. This CDR3 is CSASPISRQGDEQFF. CDR3 DNA: TGCAGTGCTAGTCCTATTTCCCGACAGGGGGATGAGCAGTTCTTC.

On this clone itself: The junction departs from the called germline gene at one end, perhaps through a read error. The V gene is TRBV7-7, the J gene TRBJ1-1, with a possible D match to TRBD1 (5 bases). Germline-derived CDR1 and CDR2 are SSHAT and FNYEAQ (reference sequence). The CDR3 runs 13 residues. The CDR3: CASKLQENTEAFF. For the CDR3, the DNA is TGTGCTAGCAAACTACAGGAGAACACTGAAGCTTTCTTT.

The J gene is TRBJ1-5, the V gene TRBV2; D might be TRBD1 (6 bases). Germline CDR1 and CDR2: SNHLY and FYNNEI. CDR3 length: 16 residues. Trimming shortened V by 6 bases and J by 2 bases, and 17 bases separated the two germline ends. As DNA, the CDR3 is TGTGCCAGCAGACTGATGCCGGGACAAGGCAATCAGCCCCAGCATTTT. Its protein product is CASRLMPGQGNQPQHF.

The chain joins TRBV5-4 to TRBJ1-2; D not resolved. This CDR3 comprises 15 residues. Trimming took off 3 bases at V and 6 bases at J, with 18 bases between the two ends. The germline V gene has CDR1 SGHNT and CDR2 YYREEE (reference sequence). CDR3 loop: CASSSSGRRADGYTF. Here the CDR3 DNA reads TGTGCCAGCAGCTCCTCAGGCCGACGAGCGGATGGCTACACCTTC.

This clone has only a few counts. The genes are TRBV2 and TRBJ1-5, with D tentatively TRBD1 (5 bases). The germline CDR1 and CDR2 sequences are SNHLY and FYNNEI. The CDR3 contains 14 residues. V was trimmed by 2 bases and J by 7 bases, leaving 12 bases between them. This CDR3 is CASSETGRRQPQHF. The CDR3 DNA reads as TGTGCCAGCAGTGAAACAGGAAGAAGACAGCCCCAGCATTTT.

This chain links TRBV6-1 with TRBJ1-3, with D possibly matching TRBD1 (5 bases). Per the germline V gene, CDR1 is MNHNS and CDR2 is SASEGT. The CDR3 sequence is 15 residues long. V lost 3 bases, J lost 3 bases, and 12 bases lay in between. The CDR3 here is CASSDRVERGNTIYF. The CDR3 DNA follows: TGTGCCAGCAGTGACAGGGTGGAGCGTGGAAACACCATATATTTT.

The genes are TRBV28 and TRBJ1-1; 9 positions agree with TRBD1. The CDR3 consists of 17 residues. The V and J ends lost 1 base and 11 bases, in that order; junction bases with no gene match: 17. CDR1 is MDHEN and CDR2 is SYDVKM in the germline V gene. Written as DNA, the CDR3 is TGTGCCAGCAGTTTATCACTTTTGTCTGGACAGGGGTCTTCGGCTTTCTTT. Its translation is CASSLSLLSGQGSSAFF.

This clone was counted a few times. DNA for the CDR3: TGTGCCAGCAGCCAAGATCGAGGATCCGCTGAAGCTTTCTTT. It codes for CASSQDRGSAEAFF. This sequence joins TRBV4-2 and TRBJ1-1; D gene unclear. V was trimmed by 0 bases and J by 6 bases, leaving 11 bases between them. This CDR3 is built from 14 residues. Germline CDR1 LGHNA, CDR2 YNFKEQ.

This chain links TRBV5-1 with TRBJ1-1, with D hard to call. Germline V gene sequence: CDR1 SGHRS, CDR2 YFSETQ. Trimming cost V 4 bases and J 1 base, with 20 bases left between them. This CDR3 has 17 amino acids. The CDR3 sequence: CASSPGRTLPPNTEAFF. The CDR3 coding sequence is TGCGCCAGCAGCCCCGGACGGACTCTACCACCGAACACTGAAGCTTTCTTT. Filled out from reference TRBV5-1 and TRBJ1-1, the complete variable domain reads KAGVTQTPRYLIKTRGQQVTLSCSPISGHRSVSWYQQTPGQGLQFLFEYFSETQRNKGNFPGRFSGRQFSNSRSEMNVSTLELGDSALYLCASSPGRTLPPNTEAFFGQGTRLTVV.

The V and J genes are TRBV5-1 and TRBJ2-7, with 7 bases lining up with TRBD2. The V and J ends lost 2 bases and 3 bases, in that order; junction bases with no gene match: 5. This CDR3 has 14 residues. CDR1 is SGHRS, CDR2 YFSETQ, per germline. Here the CDR3 DNA reads TGCGCCAGCAGCTTAGACCGGGAGGTCTACGAGCAGTACTTC. Amino acid sequence: CASSLDREVYEQYF.

In its sample, this clone was seen once. CDR3 residues: CASSFSGNGYTF. In DNA form, the CDR3 reads TGTGCCAGCAGCTTCTCGGGGAATGGCTACACCTTC. The genes are TRBV13 and TRBJ1-2, with D hard to call. The length of the CDR3 is 12 residues. V lost 3 bases and J lost 6, with 8 bases in between. The germline V gene encodes CDR1 PRHDT and CDR2 FYEKMQ (reference sequence).

The chain links TRBV19 to TRBJ1-5; 7 bases are a match to TRBD1. This CDR3 spans 14 amino acids. From germline, CDR1 is LNHDA and CDR2 SQIVND (reference sequence). The ends lost 6 bases at V and 3 bases at J; junction bases unmatched: 5. The CDR3 DNA reads TGTGCCAGTAGATATGGACAGGACAATCAGCCCCAGCATTTT. Its translation is CASRYGQDNQPQHF.

The V and J genes are TRBV5-6 and TRBJ1-6; D gene ambiguous. The CDR3 loop spans 15 amino acids. The V and J ends lost 3 bases and 5 bases respectively, with 12 bases between them. CDR1 SGHDT and CDR2 YYEEEE come from the germline V gene. The CDR3 DNA follows: TGTGCCAGCAGCTCCGGGAGTCCCAATAATTCACCCCTCCACTTT. Amino acids: CASSSGSPNNSPLHF.

The rearrangement links TRBV9 to TRBJ2-1, with a tentative D call TRBD2 (5 bases). V lost 4 bases, J lost 0 bases, and 5 bases lay in between. The CDR3 length is 13 residues. Germline V gene lookup returns CDR1 SGDLS and CDR2 YYNGEE. CDR3 nucleotides: TGTGCCAGCAGCACTAGCTCCTACAATGAGCAGTTCTTC. Its translation: CASSTSSYNEQFF.

The chain links TRBV19 to TRBJ1-3; D gene uncertain. V was shortened by 0 bases and J by 4 bases, with 4 bases between the two germline ends. The CDR3 is made up of 13 amino acids. The germline CDR1 and CDR2 sequences are LNHDA and SQIVND (reference sequence). The CDR3 is CASSIDRGNTIYF. DNA of the CDR3: TGTGCCAGTAGTATAGACAGGGGAAACACCATATATTTT.

The chain joins TRBV18 to TRBJ2-3, with D maybe TRBD2 (5 bases). The CDR3 length is 13 residues. Trimming took off 3 bases at V and 5 bases at J, with 9 bases between the two ends. Germline values: CDR1 KGHSH, CDR2 LQKENI. CDR3 coding DNA: TGTGCCAGCTCACCGGGAGCTGGAGATACGCAGTATTTT. It is translated as CASSPGAGDTQYF.

This sequence joins TRBV10-3 and TRBJ2-1; 7 bases line up with TRBD1. There are 15 residues in the CDR3. CDR1 ENHRY and CDR2 SYGVKD come from the germline V gene. V lost 6 bases to trimming and J lost 2 bases; unmatched junction nucleotides: 7. CDR3 sequence (DNA): TGTGCCATCAGCAATACAGGGGACACCTACAATGAGCAGTTCTTC. Protein product: CAISNTGDTYNEQFF.

The chain recombines TRBV3-1 (or the pseudogene TRBV3-2) with TRBJ2-5; TRBD2 matches at 8 bases. The CDR3 spans 15 residues. The V and J ends lost 4 bases and 4 bases, in that order; junction bases with no gene match: 8. Germline V gives CDR1 LGHDT, CDR2 YNNKEL (reference sequence). CDR3: CASSLSLGRAETQYF. The CDR3 region has the DNA TGTGCCAGCAGCCTATCCCTCGGGAGGGCAGAGACCCAGTACTTC.

The chain links TRBV29-1 to TRBJ1-1; the D is unclear. The CDR3 contains 12 residues. Germline-derived CDR1 and CDR2 are SQVTM and ANQGSEA. V was pared by 4 bases and J by 5 bases, with 11 bases between. For the CDR3, the DNA is TGCAGCGTTGCACAGCGGGGAACTGAAGCTTTCTTT. It is translated as CSVAQRGTEAFF.

V usage is TRBV25-1 and J usage is TRBJ2-7, with TRBD1 matching over 8 bases. Germline assignment: CDR1 MGHDK and CDR2 SYGVNS. This CDR3 comprises 15 residues. Unmatched junction bases numbered 7, after V lost 4 bases and J lost 2 bases. CDR3 sequence reads: CASSGRGPRAYEQYF. CDR3 bases: TGTGCCAGCAGTGGCAGGGGGCCCCGAGCCTACGAGCAGTACTTC.

V gene TRBV27 combines with J gene TRBJ1-3, with D unclear. In germline, CDR1 is MNHEY, CDR2 SMNVEV (reference sequence). The CDR3 contains 15 residues. Between the trimmed V and J ends, which lost 5 bases and 0 bases, there was a span of 11 bases. The CDR3 sequence is CASSARLISGNTIYF. The CDR3 bases are TGTGCCAGCAGTGCCAGACTCATCTCTGGAAACACCATATATTTT.